A selection of T cell receptor beta chains follows, all from one sample in a study of breast tumors, draining lymph nodes, adjacent tissues. TCRdb ran MiXCR on the multiplex PCR reads and lists one entry per CDR3 protein. The data hold about 200,000 distinct CDR3 sequences, with approximately 33% observed a single time. Input material: axillary lymph node tissue. These receptors all come from a female donor with breast cancer. Some clones in this sample may be carry-over from other donors' samples. The CDR3 runs from the conserved cysteine through the conserved F or W. D genes are given only for firm matches. Size is stated for part of the rows, as once, few or many counts, or as a class when the clone is expanded.

V	D	size	J	CDR3	DNA
TRBV5-1	NA	many	TRBJ1-2	CASSPGLGNGYTF	TGCGCCAGCAGCCCCGGACTGGGGAACGGCTACACCTTC
TRBV5-8	NA	many	TRBJ1-5	CASSRPNQPQHF	TGTGCCAGCAGCCGTCCCAATCAGCCCCAGCATTTT
TRBV5-1	NA	once	TRBJ2-7	CASSLGAGGLRYEQYF	TGCGCCAGCAGCTTAGGTGCAGGGGGACTTCGCTACGAGCAGTACTTC
TRBV5-6	NA	NA	TRBJ2-7	CAGSLDYEQYF	TGTGCCGGCAGCTTGGACTACGAGCAGTACTTC
TRBV2	TRBD1	NA	TRBJ1-5	CASSATRGSNQPQHF	TGTGCCAGCAGTGCCACCAGGGGGAGCAATCAGCCCCAGCATTTT
TRBV12-3/TRBV12-4	TRBD1	many	TRBJ1-2	CASSGTGGYYGYTF	TGTGCCAGCAGTGGGACAGGGGGTTACTATGGCTACACCTTC
TRBV29-1	NA	many	TRBJ2-7	CSVGALAYEQYF	TGCAGCGTTGGAGCGCTCGCCTACGAGCAGTACTTC
TRBV2	TRBD2	many	TRBJ2-7	CASSEFGTSGPYEQYF	TGTGCCAGCAGTGAGTTTGGGACTAGCGGACCCTACGAGCAGTACTTC
TRBV20-1	TRBD2	many	TRBJ2-5	CSALPSAGGQETQYF	TGCAGTGCTCTCCCTTCAGCGGGAGGTCAAGAGACCCAGTACTTC
TRBV7-9	NA	NA	TRBJ2-3	CASSPMGARGGGAHTQYF	TGTGCCAGCAGCCCCATGGGGGCCCGTGGTGGGGGCGCACATACGCAGTATTTT
TRBV9	NA	NA	TRBJ2-2	CASSVVGRSNTGELFF	TGTGCCAGCAGCGTTGTAGGCAGATCGAACACCGGGGAGCTGTTTTTT
TRBV5-5	NA	NA	TRBJ2-1	CASSLESSKGGNEQFF	TGTGCCAGCAGCTTGGAATCTAGCAAGGGAGGCAATGAGCAGTTCTTC
TRBV7-9	NA	NA	TRBJ1-1	CASSTDSRGTEAFF	TGTGCCAGCAGCACGGACAGTAGGGGCACTGAAGCTTTCTTT
TRBV5-1	NA	many	TRBJ2-2	CASSPNTGELFF	TGCGCCAGCAGCCCTAACACCGGGGAGCTGTTTTTT
TRBV19	NA	many	TRBJ1-2	CASRRDTLSANYGYTF	TGTGCCAGTAGACGGGACACACTTAGCGCTAACTATGGCTACACCTTC
TRBV3-1	NA	many	TRBJ2-1	CASSQDPSPQGTQFF	TGTGCCAGCAGCCAAGATCCGAGCCCCCAGGGGACTCAGTTCTTC
TRBV20-1	NA	NA	TRBJ2-5	CSARQMRGLSQETQYF	TGCAGTGCTAGGCAGATGCGGGGACTCTCCCAAGAGACCCAGTACTTC
TRBV12-3/TRBV12-4	TRBD2	many	TRBJ2-4	CASRPGLADGIQYF	TGTGCCAGCAGACCGGGACTAGCGGATGGCATTCAGTACTTC
TRBV5-4	NA	NA	TRBJ2-1	CASSPEIGMGSYNEQLF	TGTGCCAGCAGCCCGGAGATTGGGATGGGGTCCTACAATGAGCAGCTCTTC
TRBV20-1	NA	NA	TRBJ1-4	CSARDRGGDEKLFF	TGCAGTGCTAGAGATCGCGGGGGGGACGAAAAACTGTTTTTT
TRBV4-1	TRBD1	many	TRBJ2-7	CASSQHHRGERVQYF	TGCGCCAGCAGCCAACATCACAGGGGGGAACGTGTTCAGTACTTC
TRBV28	TRBD1	few	TRBJ1-5	CASSLGQGGNQPQHF	TGTGCCAGCAGTTTAGGACAGGGGGGAAATCAGCCCCAGCATTTT
TRBV7-3	TRBD2	many	TRBJ2-3	CASSPGLESDTQYF	TGTGCCAGCAGCCCGGGACTAGAATCAGATACGCAGTATTTT
TRBV11-2	NA	NA	TRBJ2-3	CASSFRGFGTDTRYF	TGTGCCAGCAGTTTCCGTGGGTTTGGCACAGATACGCGGTATTTT
TRBV18	TRBD1	many	TRBJ1-6	CASSTGGQPLHF	TGTGCCAGCTCGACAGGGGGTCAACCCCTCCACTTT
TRBV7-8	NA	many	TRBJ2-5	CASSDGPQETQYF	TGTGCCAGCAGCGACGGACCACAAGAGACCCAGTACTTC
TRBV5-1	NA	many	TRBJ2-3	CASSLLPEPNTDTQYF	TGCGCCAGCAGCTTACTTCCAGAGCCCAACACAGATACGCAGTATTTT
TRBV19	TRBD1	many	TRBJ2-1	CASRSGDRGWNEQFF	TGTGCCAGTAGGAGTGGGGACAGGGGCTGGAATGAGCAGTTCTTC
TRBV6-5	TRBD1	NA	TRBJ1-4	CASSRGGGRSEKLFF	TGTGCCAGCAGTCGAGGAGGGGGCAGGAGTGAAAAACTGTTTTTT
TRBV20-1	TRBD1	many	TRBJ2-7	CSALLPRGSGQYF	TGCAGTGCCTTGCTGCCCAGGGGGTCGGGGCAGTACTTC
TRBV5-1	NA	many	TRBJ2-3	CASSQDRPTDTQYF	TGCGCCAGCAGCCAAGACAGACCTACAGATACGCAGTATTTT
TRBV20-1	NA	once	TRBJ2-3	CSAPREGVGDTQYF	TGCAGTGCCCCGAGGGAGGGGGTGGGAGATACGCAGTATTTT
TRBV28	NA	many	TRBJ2-7	CASSSRPYEQYF	TGTGCCAGCAGTTCCCGACCATACGAGCAGTACTTC
TRBV7-2	NA	many	TRBJ2-1	CASSFGSKFDEQFF	TGTGCCAGCAGCTTCGGTAGCAAATTCGATGAGCAGTTCTTC
TRBV7-9	TRBD1	once	TRBJ1-2	CASSQGLTGEIYGYTF	TGTGCCAGCAGCCAGGGGCTCACAGGGGAGATCTATGGCTACACCTTC
TRBV12-3/TRBV12-4	NA	NA	TRBJ2-6	CASSSESSGANVLTF	TGTGCCAGCAGTTCAGAGTCCAGTGGGGCCAACGTCCTGACTTTC
TRBV9	NA	NA	TRBJ1-2	CASSSGAGVGGYGYTF	TGTGCCAGCAGCTCAGGGGCAGGAGTTGGAGGCTATGGCTACACCTTC
TRBV20-1	TRBD2	many	TRBJ2-1	CSARDPYRRGGLEQFF	TGCAGTGCTAGAGATCCCTATCGGCGGGGGGGCCTGGAGCAGTTCTTC
TRBV10-3	NA	many	TRBJ2-3	CAISESGSTDTQYF	TGTGCCATCAGTGAGTCGGGGAGTACAGATACGCAGTATTTT
TRBV12-3/TRBV12-4	NA	many	TRBJ2-2	CASSLLGELFF	TGTGCCAGCAGTTTATTGGGAGAGCTGTTTTTT
TRBV20-1	NA	many	TRBJ2-3	CSARSGQGGDTQYF	TGCAGTGCTAGAAGTGGGCAGGGAGGAGATACGCAGTATTTT
TRBV4-1	NA	many	TRBJ1-4	CASSQALPALPTNEKLFF	TGCGCCAGCAGCCAAGCTTTGCCAGCCCTCCCAACTAATGAAAAACTGTTTTTT
TRBV6-5	NA	NA	TRBJ2-1	CASSHRVWNSITSEQFF	TGTGCCAGCAGTCACCGGGTTTGGAATAGTATTACTTCTGAGCAGTTCTTC
TRBV24-1	NA	many	TRBJ2-3	CATSTESSTDTQYF	TGTGCCACCAGTACAGAGTCTAGCACAGATACGCAGTATTTT
TRBV7-2	NA	many	TRBJ2-5	CASSLGASEQETQYF	TGTGCCAGCAGCTTAGGGGCTAGCGAGCAAGAGACCCAGTACTTC
TRBV4-3	NA	many	TRBJ2-3	CASSQDLANTGDTQYF	TGCGCCAGCAGCCAAGATCTTGCCAACACGGGAGATACGCAGTATTTT
TRBV20-1	NA	many	TRBJ1-4	CSAQTSNEKLFF	TGCAGTGCGCAGACGAGTAATGAAAAACTGTTTTTT
TRBV11-2	NA	many	TRBJ2-3	CASRTPTDTQYF	TGTGCAAGCAGGACACCCACAGATACGCAGTATTTT
TRBV20-1	NA	many	TRBJ1-6	CSAITRQNNSPLHF	TGCAGTGCCATAACGAGACAAAATAATTCACCCCTCCACTTT
TRBV11-2	NA	many	TRBJ2-7	CASSHTYEQYF	TGTGCCAGCAGCCACACCTACGAGCAGTACTTC
TRBV19	NA	many	TRBJ2-5	CASSPRTTQETQYF	TGTGCCAGTAGTCCACGGACTACCCAAGAGACCCAGTACTTC
TRBV6-6	TRBD1	NA	TRBJ1-1	CASTRTGRATEAFF	TGTGCCAGCACTCGGACAGGGAGGGCCACTGAGGCTTTCTTT
TRBV6-5	NA	many	TRBJ2-3	CASSRHRGGTSTDTQYF	TGTGCCAGCAGTCGTCACAGGGGGGGAACGAGCACAGATACGCAGTATTTT
TRBV20-1	TRBD1	NA	TRBJ1-1	CSAPGQGFAFF	TGCAGTGCACCCGGACAGGGCTTCGCTTTCTTT
TRBV5-4	TRBD1	many	TRBJ2-1	CASSWDRGNNEQFF	TGTGCCAGCAGCTGGGACAGGGGAAACAATGAGCAGTTCTTC
TRBV6-1	TRBD1	many	TRBJ1-2	CASSELLTGSYGYTF	TGTGCCAGCAGTGAATTACTGACAGGGAGCTATGGCTACACCTTC
TRBV18	NA	NA	TRBJ1-4	CASSPAGRANEKLFF	TGTGCCAGCTCACCGGCGGGGCGGGCTAATGAAAAACTGTTTTTT
TRBV11-2	NA	many	TRBJ1-4	CASSLTPSEKLFF	TGTGCCAGCAGCTTAACCCCCTCTGAAAAACTGTTTTTT
TRBV20-1	NA	many	TRBJ1-2	CSAREEAAGYGYTF	TGCAGTGCTAGAGAAGAAGCGGCGGGCTATGGCTACACCTTC